This T cell receptor (beta chain) is from a study of blood T cells in healthy people across ages. A J-beta primer mix and a sample-barcoded 5' primer were used in a second PCR of about 7 to 11 cycles. Each CDR3 protein gets one entry after TCRdb re-called the 5' RACE reads with MiXCR. The table lists 1.8 million or so distinct CDR3 sequences, 39% of them singletons, with under 30% in the top ten. V was clipped by 5 bases and J by 0 bases, with 17 bases between them. This CDR3 spans 17 amino acids. Germline V gives CDR1 LNHNV, CDR2 YYDKDF (reference sequence). The receptor was isolated from a human donor in good health. The source material was blood. The V and J genes are TRBV15 and TRBJ1-5, with no clear D. The CDR3 nucleotides read TGTGCCACCAGCGAGGGCCGCATGACATATAGCAATCAGCCCCAGCATTTT. Its translation is CATSEGRMTYSNQPQHF.